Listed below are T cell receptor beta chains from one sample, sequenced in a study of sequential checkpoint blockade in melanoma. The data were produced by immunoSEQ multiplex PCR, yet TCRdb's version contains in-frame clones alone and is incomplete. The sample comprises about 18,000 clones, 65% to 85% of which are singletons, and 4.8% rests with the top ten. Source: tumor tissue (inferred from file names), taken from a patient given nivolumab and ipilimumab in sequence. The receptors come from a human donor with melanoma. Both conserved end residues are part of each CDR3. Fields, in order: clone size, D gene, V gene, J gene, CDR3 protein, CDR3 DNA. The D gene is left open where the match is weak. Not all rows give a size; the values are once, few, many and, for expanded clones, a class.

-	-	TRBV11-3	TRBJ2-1	CASSLPPLAQNEQFF	TGTGCCAGCAGCTTACCTCCTCTTGCGCAAAATGAGCAGTTCTTC
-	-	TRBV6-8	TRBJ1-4	CASSVATGAANEKLFF	TGTGCCAGCAGTGTTGCGACGGGGGCGGCTAATGAAAAACTGTTTTTT
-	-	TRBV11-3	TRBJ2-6	CASRRQSSGANVLTF	TGTGCCAGCAGACGACAGTCCTCTGGGGCCAACGTCCTGACTTTC
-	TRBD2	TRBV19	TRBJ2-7	CASSPVHSGTYEQYF	TGTGCCAGTAGTCCGGTACATAGCGGGACCTACGAGCAGTACTTC
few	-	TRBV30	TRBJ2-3	CAITTHTSTDTQYF	TGTGCTATTACGACCCATACTAGCACAGATACGCAGTATTTT
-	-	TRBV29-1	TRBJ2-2	CSVESGARELFF	TGCAGCGTTGAGTCGGGGGCCCGGGAGCTGTTTTTT
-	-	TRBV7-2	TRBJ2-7	CASSFSTSYEQYF	TGTGCCAGCAGCTTCTCCACCTCCTACGAGCAGTACTTC
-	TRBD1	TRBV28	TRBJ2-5	CASSLFRYRDRGYQTQYF	TGTGCCAGCAGTTTATTTCGGTACAGGGACAGGGGCTATCAGACCCAGTACTTC
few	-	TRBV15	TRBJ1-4	CATSRDLRRDDEKLFF	TGTGCCACCAGCAGAGATTTGAGAAGGGATGATGAAAAACTGTTTTTT
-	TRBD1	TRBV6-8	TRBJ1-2	CASSIQQGGGNYGYTF	TGTGCCAGCAGTATCCAACAGGGGGGAGGAAACTATGGCTACACCTTC
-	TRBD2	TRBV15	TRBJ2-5	CATSRAQTSGLPGTQYF	TGTGCCACCAGCAGAGCCCAGACTAGCGGGTTACCAGGGACCCAGTACTTC
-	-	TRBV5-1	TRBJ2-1	CASSFLGGGWDNEQFF	TGCGCCAGCAGCTTTCTAGGCGGAGGGTGGGACAATGAGCAGTTCTTC
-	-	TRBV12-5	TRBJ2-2	CASGGGVNTGELFF	TGTGCTAGTGGGGGCGGGGTGAACACCGGGGAGCTGTTTTTT
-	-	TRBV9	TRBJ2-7	CASSVGGSDEQYF	TGTGCCAGCAGCGTAGGCGGGTCCGACGAGCAGTACTTC
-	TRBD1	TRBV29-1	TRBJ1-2	CSVGQGLYGYTF	TGCAGCGTCGGACAGGGCTTATATGGCTACACCTTC
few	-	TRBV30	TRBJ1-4	CASARKMNEKLFF	TGTGCCTCCGCAAGGAAGATGAATGAAAAACTGTTTTTT
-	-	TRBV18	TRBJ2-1	CASSPAGRPYNEQFF	TGTGCCAGCTCACCGGCGGGAAGACCCTACAATGAGCAGTTCTTC
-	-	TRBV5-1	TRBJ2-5	CASSPPWSAREETQYF	TGCGCCAGCAGCCCACCGTGGTCGGCCCGGGAGGAGACCCAGTACTTC
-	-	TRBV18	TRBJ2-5	CASSPTAGQETQYF	TGTGCCAGCTCACCAACGGCAGGCCAAGAGACCCAGTACTTC
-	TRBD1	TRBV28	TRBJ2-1	CASSQDRGSYNEQFF	TGTGCCAGCAGTCAGGACAGGGGCTCCTACAATGAGCAGTTCTTC
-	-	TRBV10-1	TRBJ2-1	CASSEVSYNEQFF	TGCGCCAGCAGTGAGGTTTCATACAATGAGCAGTTCTTC
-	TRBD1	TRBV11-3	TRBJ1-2	CASSTTGVANYGYTF	TGTGCCAGCAGCACGACAGGGGTAGCTAACTATGGCTACACCTTC
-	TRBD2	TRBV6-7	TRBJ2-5	CASSYPGGGEETQYF	TGTGCCAGCAGTTACCCGGGAGGGGGTGAAGAGACCCAGTACTTC
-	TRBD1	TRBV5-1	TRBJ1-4	CASSRWTGDEKLFF	TGCGCCAGCAGCAGATGGACAGGGGATGAAAAACTGTTTTTT
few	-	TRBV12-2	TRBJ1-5	CAQDRGQGNQPQHF	TGTGCCCAAGATAGAGGGCAGGGCAATCAGCCCCAGCATTTT
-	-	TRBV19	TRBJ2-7	CASSILRVGGFDEQYF	TGTGCCAGTAGTATACTCAGGGTTGGAGGATTCGACGAGCAGTACTTC
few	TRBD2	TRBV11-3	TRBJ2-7	CASSPRVAGEYEQYF	TGTGCCAGCAGCCCCCGGGTAGCGGGAGAATACGAGCAGTACTTC
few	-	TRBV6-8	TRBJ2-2	CASSLSMTGNTGELFF	TGTGCCAGCAGTTTATCCATGACAGGGAACACCGGGGAGCTGTTTTTT
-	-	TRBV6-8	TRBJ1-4	CASSYSRTNEKLFF	TGTGCCAGCAGTTACTCGAGGACTAATGAAAAACTGTTTTTT
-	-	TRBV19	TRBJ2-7	CASSTREMKYEQYF	TGTGCCAGTAGTACCCGGGAAATGAAGTACGAGCAGTACTTC
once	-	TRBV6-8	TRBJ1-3	CASSLSGHPGNTIYF	TGTGCCAGCAGTTTATCGGGGCATCCTGGAAACACCATATATTTT
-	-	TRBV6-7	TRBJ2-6	CASSALGGANVLTF	TGTGCCAGCAGCGCCTTAGGAGGGGCCAACGTCCTGACTTTC
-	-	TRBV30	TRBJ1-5	CAWSVSQGPNQPQHF	TGTGCCTGGAGTGTATCGCAGGGGCCCAATCAGCCCCAGCATTTT
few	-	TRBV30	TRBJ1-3	CAWSVGNTIYF	TGTGCCTGGAGTGTTGGGAACACCATATATTTT
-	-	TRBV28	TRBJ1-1	CASSLTGPLVNTEAFF	TGTGCCAGCAGTTTGACGGGCCCCCTCGTGAACACTGAAGCTTTCTTT
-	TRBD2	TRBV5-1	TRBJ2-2	CASSLPGKRGNTGELFF	TGCGCCAGCAGCCTCCCCGGAAAGCGGGGAAACACCGGGGAGCTGTTTTTT
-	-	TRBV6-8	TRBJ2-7	CASRGTDSYEQYF	TGTGCCAGCAGGGGGACTGACTCCTACGAGCAGTACTTC
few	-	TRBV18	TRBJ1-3	CASSLYGGISGNTIYF	TGTGCCAGCTCACTCTACGGAGGGATCTCTGGAAACACCATATATTTT
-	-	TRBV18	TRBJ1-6	CASSPEPLTLHF	TGTGCCAGCTCACCGGAACCCCTCACCCTCCACTTT
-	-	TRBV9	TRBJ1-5	CASSVGIGAQPQHF	TGTGCCAGCAGCGTAGGAATCGGAGCGCAGCCCCAGCATTTT
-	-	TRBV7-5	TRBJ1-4	CASSPQARVGEKLFF	TGTGCCAGCAGCCCGCAGGCCAGGGTAGGAGAAAAACTGTTTTTT
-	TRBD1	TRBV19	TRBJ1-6	CASGTGDSPLHF	TGTGCCTCCGGGACAGGGGACTCACCCCTCCACTTT
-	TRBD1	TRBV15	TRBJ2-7	CATSRDRGQVYEQYF	TGTGCCACCAGCAGAGATAGGGGACAGGTCTACGAGCAGTACTTC
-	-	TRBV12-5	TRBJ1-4	CASGLGGGSPGQLFF	TGTGCTAGTGGTTTGGGGGGAGGCTCCCCGGGGCAACTGTTTTTT
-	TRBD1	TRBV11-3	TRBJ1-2	CASSLPTGSNYGYTF	TGTGCCAGCAGCCTTCCGACAGGGTCAAACTATGGCTACACCTTC
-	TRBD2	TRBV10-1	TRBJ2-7	CASSSRLAGVEQYF	TGCGCCAGCAGTTCAAGACTAGCGGGAGTTGAGCAGTACTTC
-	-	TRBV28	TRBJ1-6	CASKGSYNSPLHF	TGTGCCAGCAAAGGCTCCTATAATTCACCCCTCCACTTT
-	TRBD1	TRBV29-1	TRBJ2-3	CSATGTGTLGTQYF	TGCAGCGCTACCGGGACAGGGACCTTGGGTACGCAGTATTTT
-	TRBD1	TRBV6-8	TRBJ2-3	CASSDSPGQGADTQYF	TGTGCCAGCAGTGACTCACCGGGACAGGGGGCAGATACGCAGTATTTT